A single sample gave rise to the 2 T cell receptor beta chains below, sequenced in a study of neurological immune-mediated disorders. One entry per CDR3 protein results from TCRdb running MiXCR on the 5' RACE reads. The sample has some 30,000 distinct CDR3 sequences, roughly 25% seen once. Sequencing input: CD4+ T cells from blood. These TCRs come from a man aged 45-60 years with HTLV-1-associated myelopathy (HAM/TSP).

This clonotype was observed at least ten times. V gene TRBV27 combines with J gene TRBJ1-5; TRBD1 matches 8 bases. Germline-derived CDR1 and CDR2 are MNHEY and SMNVEV (reference sequence). The CDR3 contains 14 residues. The trim removed 4 bases at V and 7 bases at J, leaving 6 bases unmatched. The CDR3 loop reads CASSSPTGEQPQHF. CDR3 nucleotides: TGTGCCAGCAGTTCCCCGACAGGGGAACAGCCCCAGCATTTT.

J is TRBJ2-3 and V is TRBV5-1; D perhaps matches TRBD1 (6 bases). Trimming took off 6 bases at V and 3 bases at J, with 14 bases between the two ends. The germline CDR1 and CDR2 sequences are SGHRS and YFSETQ. This CDR3 contains 14 residues. CDR3 protein: CASTKGDLTDTQYF. CDR3 coding DNA: TGCGCCAGCACGAAGGGGGATTTGACAGATACGCAGTATTTT.